This T cell receptor (beta chain) was retrieved from a study of blood T cell repertoires in COVID-19. Study at large: Donors in the United States, Italy and Spain gave samples during acute or convalescent COVID-19. In each case, the material was cDNA or gDNA derived from T cells, B-cell-depleted T cells, or PBMCs.

CDR1 MDHEN and CDR2 SYDVKM come from the germline V gene. The CDR3 has 17 residues. V lost 6 bases and J lost 0; bases outside the gene matches: 10. Only in-frame clones appear in the TCRdb table, and some are missing; sequencing was by immunoSEQ multiplex PCR. The sample consists of 76,000 or so clones, over 75% of them appearing once. The chain recombines TRBV28 with TRBJ2-1; 8 nucleotides line up with TRBD1. This sequence originates from a man aged 45-65 years with acute or convalescent COVID-19. Sequencing input: peripheral blood. The CDR3 nucleotides are TGTGCCAGCAGAACCGGACAGGGCCAAACCTCCTACAATGAGCAGTTCTTC. Its translation is CASRTGQGQTSYNEQFF. The full variable domain, completed using reference TRBV28 and TRBJ2-1, is DVKVTQSSRYLVKRTGEKVFLECVQDMDHENMFWYRQDPGLGLRLIYFSYDVKMKEKGDIPEGYSVSREKKERFSLILESASTNQTSMYLCASRTGQGQTSYNEQFFGPGTRLTVL.